The 17 T cell receptor beta chains in this list originate from one sample, sequenced in a study of blood T cell repertoires in COVID-19. Here immunoSEQ multiplex PCR was the method, and the copy in TCRdb shows in-frame clones only, minus some. The sample includes some 160,000 clones, 80% to 90% seen only once; the top ten take about 19%. Sequencing was carried out using peripheral blood. These receptors were obtained from a woman in her 70s who had recovered from COVID-19.

V usage is TRBV6-5 and J usage is TRBJ2-3, with D perhaps matching TRBD1 (6 bases). The CDR3 has 14 amino acids. Trimming left V 4 bases short and J 2 bases short, with 10 bases between. CDR1 MNHEY and CDR2 SVGAGI come from the germline V gene. The DNA of the CDR3 is TGTGCCAGCAGTTCCCGACAGGCCACAGATACGCAGTATTTT. Its protein product is CASSSRQATDTQYF.

This clone was seen a handful of times. This rearrangement joins TRBV2 to TRBJ1-1; no clear D gene. V was pared by 5 bases and J by 5 bases, with 12 bases between. The CDR3 runs 13 residues. Germline V gene data show CDR1 as SNHLY and CDR2 as FYNNEI. CDR3 coding DNA: TGTGCCAGCAGTACCAGGACGGGGACTGAAGCTTTCTTT. Translation: CASSTRTGTEAFF. Full variable domain (outside the CDR3, taken from reference TRBV2 and TRBJ1-1): EPEVTQTPSHQVTQMGQEVILRCVPISNHLYFYWYRQILGQKVEFLVSFYNNEISEKSEIFDDQFSVERPDGSNFTLKIRSTKLEDSAMYFCASSTRTGTEAFFGQGTRLTVV.

This clone was counted only a few times. The chain has TRBV19 and TRBJ2-2; D perhaps matches TRBD1 (6 bases). Germline CDR1 reads LNHDA; CDR2 reads SQIVND (reference sequence). The V end lost 3 bases, the J end lost 2 bases, and 16 bases lay between the germline ends. The CDR3 contains 17 residues. CDR3 in DNA: TGTGCCAGTAGTATCACAGGGTCGACCATCAACACCGGGGAGCTGTTTTTT. Protein product: CASSITGSTINTGELFF.

The chain has TRBV7-2 and TRBJ1-1; tentative D call: TRBD1 (5 bases). The CDR3 is 13 residues long. CDR1 is SGHTA, CDR2 FQGNSA, per germline. Trimming shortened V by 2 bases and J by 4 bases, and 8 bases separated the two germline ends. The CDR3 protein is CASSLLDTTEAFF. The CDR3 DNA follows: TGTGCCAGCAGCTTATTGGACACCACTGAAGCTTTCTTT.

V usage is TRBV7-9 and J usage is TRBJ1-6, with D perhaps matching TRBD1 (6 bases). From germline, CDR1 is SEHNR and CDR2 FQNEAQ (reference sequence). The length of the CDR3 is 14 residues. Trimming cost V 3 bases and J 8 bases, with 11 bases left between them. Here the CDR3 DNA reads TGTGCCAGCAGCTTGCGGGGGGCCCATTCACCCCTCCACTTT. Its translation: CASSLRGAHSPLHF. The full variable domain, rest sourced from reference TRBV7-9 and TRBJ1-6, is DTGVSQNPRHKITKRGQNVTFRCDPISEHNRLYWYRQTLGQGPEFLTYFQNEAQLEKSRLLSDRFSAERPKGSFSTLEIQRTEQGDSAMYLCASSLRGAHSPLHFGNGTRLTVT.

This clone has ten or more counts. The chain has TRBV6-6 and TRBJ1-5; tentative D call: TRBD1 (5 bases). The CDR3 covers 13 residues. Between the trimmed V and J ends, which lost 7 bases and 2 bases, there was a span of 9 bases. Germline values: CDR1 MNHNY, CDR2 SVGAGI (reference sequence). The DNA for the CDR3 is TGTGCCAGCACCCGGGGGGGCAATCAGCCCCAGCATTTT. Its translation is CASTRGGNQPQHF.

The chain uses TRBV4-2 and TRBJ1-5, with a tentative D call TRBD1 (5 bases). CDR1 and CDR2 (germline): LGHNA, YNFKEQ. This CDR3 has 15 amino acids. With 2 bases removed from V and 5 bases from J, the gap between germline ends came to 13 bases. CDR3 residues: CASSQPGEGDQPQHF. DNA of the CDR3: TGTGCCAGCAGCCAACCGGGGGAAGGGGATCAGCCCCAGCATTTT.

This CDR3 is CASSMTGTSLGYTF. CDR3 nucleotides: TGTGCCAGTAGTATGACAGGGACAAGCTTGGGCTACACCTTC. This sequence joins TRBV19 and TRBJ1-2, with 7 bases aligning to TRBD1. Losses at the gene ends were 3 bases for V and 8 bases for J; bases not matched to a gene: 9. Per germline, CDR1 LNHDA and CDR2 SQIVND (reference sequence). The CDR3 is 14 amino acids.

V usage is TRBV27 and J usage is TRBJ2-1, with 10 nucleotides matching TRBD1. After removal of 8 bases from V and 6 bases from J, the junction contained 7 bases not matched to a gene. The CDR3 totals 14 residues. From germline, CDR1 is MNHEY and CDR2 SMNVEV (reference sequence). The CDR3 here is CASGRDRGRNEQFF. The CDR3 nucleotides read TGTGCCAGCGGCCGGGACAGGGGTCGCAATGAGCAGTTCTTC.

The chain carries TRBV7-3 and TRBJ2-1; 11 bases match TRBD1. Germline V gene data show CDR1 as SGHTA and CDR2 as FQGTGA. The V segment lost 4 bases and the J segment 9 bases; nucleotides outside the gene matches: 11. The CDR3 has 16 residues. The CDR3 spells CASSSIPGTGGTEQFF. The DNA of the CDR3 is TGTGCCAGCAGCTCCATCCCCGGGACAGGGGGTACTGAGCAGTTCTTC.

The gene calls are TRBV2 and TRBJ2-3; perhaps TRBD1 as D (5 bases). V shed 0 bases and J shed 0 bases, with 10 bases lying between them. Germline V CDR1 and CDR2: SNHLY, FYNNEI. This CDR3 comprises 16 residues. CDR3 sequence: CASSEAGAPSTDTQYF. The DNA for the CDR3 is TGTGCCAGCAGTGAAGCAGGGGCTCCTAGCACAGATACGCAGTATTTT.

J is TRBJ1-1 and V is TRBV9; 7 bases are a match to TRBD1. Trimming removed 1 base from V and 4 bases from J; junction bases left unmatched: 1. Germline CDR1 is SGDLS and CDR2 is YYNGEE. This CDR3 contains 13 residues. Here the CDR3 DNA reads TGTGCCAGCAGCGTACAGGGGGGCACTGAAGCTTTCTTT. Its protein is CASSVQGGTEAFF.

The rearrangement uses TRBV4-1 and TRBJ2-7; the D gene is possibly TRBD2 (5 bases). From germline, CDR1 is MGHRA and CDR2 YSYEKL. V was clipped by 1 base and J by 3 bases, with 13 bases between them. The length of the CDR3 is 15 residues. CDR3 DNA sequence: TGCGCCAGCAGCCAAGGGGTTAGCGCGTACTACGAGCAGTACTTC. It translates to CASSQGVSAYYEQYF.

The chain joins TRBV5-1 to TRBJ1-3, with unresolved D. Germline V CDR1 and CDR2: SGHRS, YFSETQ. The length of the CDR3 is 15 residues. Trimming removed 1 base from V and 1 base from J, with 9 bases in between. Written as DNA, the CDR3 is TGCGCCAGCAGCTTGCCCCCCGGGTCTGGAAACACCATATATTTT. Its translation is CASSLPPGSGNTIYF.

This clone was recorded many times. The rearrangement uses TRBV3-1 (or the pseudogene TRBV3-2) and TRBJ2-5; D is uncertain. V lost 1 base and J lost 3, with 3 bases in between. Per germline, CDR1 LGHDT and CDR2 YNNKEL (reference sequence). CDR3 length equals 12 residues. In nucleotides, the CDR3 is TGTGCCAGCAGCCAAGTCAAAGAGACCCAGTACTTC. Its protein product is CASSQVKETQYF.

The chain couples TRBV18 to TRBJ2-5; 11 nucleotides line up with TRBD1. The trim removed 2 bases at V and 5 bases at J, leaving 7 bases unmatched. The CDR3 totals 16 residues. Germline values: CDR1 KGHSH, CDR2 LQKENI. CDR3 protein: CASSPGQGAPRETQYF. The CDR3 region has the DNA TGTGCCAGCTCACCAGGACAGGGGGCCCCCCGGGAGACCCAGTACTTC.

V and J are TRBV7-9 and TRBJ1-1, with a weak D call TRBD1 (5 bases). This CDR3 contains 13 residues. V was cut by 4 bases and J by 4 bases, with 10 bases left in between. From germline, CDR1 is SEHNR and CDR2 FQNEAQ (reference sequence). The CDR3: CASSSLGGTEAFF. The DNA of the CDR3 is TGTGCCAGCAGCTCTTTGGGGGGCACTGAAGCTTTCTTT.